This TCR beta chain emerged from a study of shared clonotypes between healthy human individuals. The study, taken as a whole, reports: When naive CD4 clonotypes were compared across several donors, roughly 4.9% were shared. Genetic and exposure-history diversity was limited by the small donor number.

Repertoires were generated with immunoSEQ multiplex PCR, while TCRdb's copy carries only in-frame clones and drops some. This sample has 150,000 to 200,000 clones, with roughly 93% found just once. Trimming took 7 bases from V and 4 from J, leaving 15 bases between them. CDR1 and CDR2 (germline): GTSNPN, SVGIG (reference sequence). This CDR3 has 13 amino acids. For this clone: The target antigen is unknown.

The chain combines TRBV30 with TRBJ2-3, with D maybe TRBD1 (5 bases). The receptor was isolated from a woman aged 25-40 years in good health. Sequences were obtained from naive CD4+ T cells sorted from blood. The subset here: CD45RA+ positively selected. The CDR3 sequence is CAFSQGLADTQYF. Written as DNA, the CDR3 is TGTGCCTTTTCCCAGGGCCTCGCAGATACGCAGTATTTT.